The clone carrying this T cell receptor beta chain was seen a few times. This sample is drawn from a study of blood T cells in healthy people across ages. This CDR3 is 15 amino acids long. Germline CDR1 reads SEHNR; CDR2 reads FQNEAQ (reference sequence). After removal of 3 bases from V and 6 bases from J, the junction contained 10 bases not matched to a gene. Primed by a sample-barcoded 5' primer and a J-beta primer mix, a second PCR proceeded for about 7 to 11 cycles. TCRdb reprocessed the 5' RACE reads via MiXCR and lists one record per CDR3 protein. The sample contains 550,000 to 650,000 distinct CDR3 sequences, about a quarter of which appear only once. Each sample gave at least 6.5 million isolated PBMCs. This sample also belongs to another study, concerning T cells of mothers and their children.

The rearrangement uses TRBV7-9 and TRBJ2-7; 8 bases are shared with TRBD2. The receptor's source is a boy aged 2 to 10 in good health. The sequencing sample was made of blood. In DNA, the CDR3 is TGTGCCAGCAGCTTGTATGGGACTAGTCGGTTCGAGCAGTACTTC. Translation: CASSLYGTSRFEQYF.